This T cell receptor beta chain was recovered during a study of blood T cell repertoires in COVID-19. Study overall: The United States, Italy and Spain were the sources of the acute and convalescent COVID-19 samples. Nucleic acid was either cDNA or gDNA, and it came from T cells, B-cell-depleted T cells, or PBMCs.

V lost 4 bases and J 3 bases, leaving 13 bases between the germline ends. The V gene's germline CDR1 is SGDLS and CDR2 YYNGEE. The CDR3 has 15 residues. In the authors' workflow: Reference gene primers were amplified, and this amplification served to estimate nucleated cell counts. Sequencing used immunoSEQ multiplex PCR; TCRdb keeps in-frame clones, though not all of them. V and J calls and clone size come straight from that table; D and trimming were deduced from the DNA. The sample consists of 20,000 to 25,000 clones, 83% of them appearing once. The sequence came from a man aged 70 or older with acute or convalescent COVID-19. Source material: peripheral blood. The chain is built from TRBV9 and TRBJ2-2; maybe TRBD2 (6 bases). CDR3 residues: CASSPRRGDTGELFF. CDR3 coding DNA: TGTGCCAGCAGCCCTCGGCGGGGCGACACCGGGGAGCTGTTTTTT.